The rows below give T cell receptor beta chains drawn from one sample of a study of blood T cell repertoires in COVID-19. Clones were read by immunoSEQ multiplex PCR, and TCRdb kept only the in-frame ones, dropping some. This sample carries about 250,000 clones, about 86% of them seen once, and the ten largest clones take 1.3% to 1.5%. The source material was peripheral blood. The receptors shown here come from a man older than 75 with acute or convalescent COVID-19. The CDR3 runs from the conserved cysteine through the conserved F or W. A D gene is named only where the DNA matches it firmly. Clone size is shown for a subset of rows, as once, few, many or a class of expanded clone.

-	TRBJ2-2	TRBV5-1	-	TGCGCCAGCAGCTCCAACAACAGGGCGAACACCGGGGAGCTGTTTTTT	CASSSNNRANTGELFF
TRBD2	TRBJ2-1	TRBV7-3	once	TGTGCCAGCAGCTCGGGACTAGCCACTCGGGAGCAGTTCTTC	CASSSGLATREQFF
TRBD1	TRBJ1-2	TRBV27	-	TGTGCCAGCAGTTTCGACAGGGAAGGCTATGGCTACACCTTC	CASSFDREGYGYTF
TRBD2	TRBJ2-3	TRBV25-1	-	TGTGCCAGCAGTGGACTAGCGGGGGTAACAGATACGCAGTATTTT	CASSGLAGVTDTQYF
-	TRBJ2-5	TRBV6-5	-	TGTGCCAGCAGTTGGACAGTCCAAGAGACCCAGTACTTC	CASSWTVQETQYF
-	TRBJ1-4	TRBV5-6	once	TGTGCCAGCAGCTCGGACAACCGGAATGAAAAACTGTTTTTT	CASSSDNRNEKLFF
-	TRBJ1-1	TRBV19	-	TGTGCCAGTAGTATAAAAGGGGACACTGAAGCTTTCTTT	CASSIKGDTEAFF
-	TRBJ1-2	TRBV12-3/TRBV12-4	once	TGTGCCAGCAGTGGCTACAGTAACTATGGCTACACCTTC	CASSGYSNYGYTF
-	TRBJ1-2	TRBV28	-	TGTGCCAGCAGTTGGGGGCCCGGGATGTTGCACTATGGCTACACCTTC	CASSWGPGMLHYGYTF
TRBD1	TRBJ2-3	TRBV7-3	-	TGTGCCAGCAGCCCCCGACAGGGGGGCACAGATACGCAGTATTTT	CASSPRQGGTDTQYF
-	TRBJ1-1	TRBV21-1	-	TGTGCCAGCAGCAAAGGTGAGGTCCCTGAAGCTTTCTTT	CASSKGEVPEAFF
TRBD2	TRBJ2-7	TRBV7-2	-	TGTGCCAGCAGCTGGACTAGCGGTTACGAGCAGTACTTC	CASSWTSGYEQYF
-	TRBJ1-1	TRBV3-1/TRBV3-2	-	TGTGCCAGCAGCCCGACTGTGAACACTGAAGCTTTCTTT	CASSPTVNTEAFF